This passage covers 3 T cell receptor beta chains from one sample sequenced in a study of shared clonotypes between healthy human individuals. Clones were read by immunoSEQ multiplex PCR, and TCRdb kept only the in-frame ones, dropping some. The table records 2.5 million or so clones, more than 80% of them present only once. Material: naive CD4+ T cells sorted from blood. As for subset: CD45RA+ positively selected. The receptors stem from a man aged 18 to 29 in good health.

This clone is a singleton in its sample. The chain employs TRBV23-1 and TRBJ2-7; no firm D call. TRBV23-1 is labeled an ORF, and its function is uncertain. The CDR3 has 13 amino acids. V was shortened by 8 bases and J by 5 bases, with 16 bases between the two germline ends. This chain's CDR3 is CASRRPQIDEQYF. DNA of the CDR3: TGCGCCAGCCGCCGCCCACAGATTGACGAGCAGTACTTC.

The chain couples TRBV6-1 to TRBJ2-7; D is tentatively TRBD1 or TRBD2 (5 bases each). Germline CDR1 is MNHNS and CDR2 is SASEGT. This CDR3 has 14 residues. Trimming pared 5 bases from V and 3 bases from J, leaving 14 bases between. Here the CDR3 DNA reads TGTGCCAGCAGTTCCCGGGACGTTCTCTACGAGCAGTACTTC. It encodes CASSSRDVLYEQYF.

The gene calls are TRBV10-3 and TRBJ2-3; TRBD2 might be the D (6 bases). This CDR3 comprises 16 residues. CDR1 and CDR2 from the germline V gene are ENHRY and SYGVKD. The V end lost 5 bases, the J end lost 0 bases, and 15 bases lay between the germline ends. The CDR3 loop is CAISSPGLASTDTQYF. The CDR3 DNA reads TGTGCCATCAGTTCACCGGGACTTGCTAGCACAGATACGCAGTATTTT.